This T cell receptor (beta chain) appears in the sequencing data of a study of cytomegalovirus exposure and HLA in healthy donors. CDR3 length: 13 amino acids. Remarks on this clone: The antigen remains unidentified.

It was with 60 Vbeta and 13 Jbeta primers that the PCR ran. Measured with immunoSEQ multiplex PCR; TCRdb has only the in-frame clones, and not every one. The data show more than 150,000 clones, about four fifths seen once. Study-wide results and caveats: Later on, a genetic analysis was performed. It linked a missense variant in DCLRE1C with V- and J-gene trimming of TCR beta. A later analysis found that most CMV-associated TCR beta chains appeared HLA-restricted.

Sequenced sample: PBMCs. The chain links TRBV21-1 to TRBJ1-2; the table's D call, TRBD1, was not checked against the DNA. TRBV21-1 is termed a pseudogene. The source is a boy aged 10-17 years in good health and CMV-seronegative. In DNA form, the CDR3 reads TGTGCCAGCAGCTACCGACAGGGGAGTGGCTACACCTTC. Translating gives CASSYRQGSGYTF.